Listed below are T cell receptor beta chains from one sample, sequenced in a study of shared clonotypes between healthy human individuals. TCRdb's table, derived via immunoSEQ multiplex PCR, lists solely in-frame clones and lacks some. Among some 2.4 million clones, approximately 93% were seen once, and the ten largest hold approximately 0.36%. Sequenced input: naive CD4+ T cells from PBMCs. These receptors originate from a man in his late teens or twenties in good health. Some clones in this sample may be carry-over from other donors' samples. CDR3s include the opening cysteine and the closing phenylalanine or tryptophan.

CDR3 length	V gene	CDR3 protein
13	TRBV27	CASSLRLGDEQFF
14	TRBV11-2	CASSTRGPTDTQYF
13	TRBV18	CASSPRREYEQYF
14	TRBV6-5	CASSYSGAGEKLFF
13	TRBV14	CASGLARSYEQYF
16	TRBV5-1	CASSLQLAENTGELFF
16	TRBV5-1	CASSSLAGGSYNEQFF
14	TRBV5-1	CASSPDGFGYGYTF
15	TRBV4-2	CASSQDDIVLRPQHF
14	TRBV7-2	CASSLLVNTYEQYF
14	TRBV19	CASGRGPGNQPQHF
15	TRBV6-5	CASSYAAGRTDTQYF
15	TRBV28	CASSLRGGSYNEQFF
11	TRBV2	CASRAQTEAFF
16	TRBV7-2	CASSFYGTSGYNEQFF
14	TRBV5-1	CASSPPSPTYEQYF
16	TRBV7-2	CASSFLAGGLSYEQYF
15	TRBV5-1	CASSLIGDRAETQYF
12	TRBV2	CASSARTDTQYF
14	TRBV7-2	CASSLGGNQETQYF